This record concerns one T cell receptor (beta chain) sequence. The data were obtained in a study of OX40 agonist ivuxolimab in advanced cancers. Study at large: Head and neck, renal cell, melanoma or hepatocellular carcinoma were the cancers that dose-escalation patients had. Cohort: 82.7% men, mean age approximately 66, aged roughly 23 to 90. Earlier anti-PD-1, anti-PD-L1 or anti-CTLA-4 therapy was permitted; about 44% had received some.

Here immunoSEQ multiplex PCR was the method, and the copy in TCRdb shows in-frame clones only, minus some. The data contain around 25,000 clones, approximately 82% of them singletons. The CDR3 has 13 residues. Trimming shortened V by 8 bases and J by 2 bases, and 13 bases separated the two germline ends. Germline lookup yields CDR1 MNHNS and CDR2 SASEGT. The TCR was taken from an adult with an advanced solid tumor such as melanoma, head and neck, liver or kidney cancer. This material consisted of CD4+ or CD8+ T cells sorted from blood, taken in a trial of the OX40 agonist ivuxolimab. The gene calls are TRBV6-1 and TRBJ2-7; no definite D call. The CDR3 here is CASSSPTAYEQYF. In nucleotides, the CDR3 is TGTGCCAGCTCAAGCCCTACTGCCTACGAGCAGTACTTC.